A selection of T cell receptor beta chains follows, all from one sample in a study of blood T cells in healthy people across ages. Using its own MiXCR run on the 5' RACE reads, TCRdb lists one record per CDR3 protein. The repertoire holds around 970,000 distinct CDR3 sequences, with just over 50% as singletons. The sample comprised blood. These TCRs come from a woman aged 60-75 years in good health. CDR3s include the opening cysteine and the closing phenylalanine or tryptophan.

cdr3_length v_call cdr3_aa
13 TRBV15 CATGRDRAREQYF
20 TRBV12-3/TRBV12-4 CASSFLAPWGGGTSTDTQYF
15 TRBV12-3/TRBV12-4 CASSYLSGEPTEQFF
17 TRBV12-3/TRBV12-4 CASSLRGTGTAAHEQYF
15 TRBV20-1 CSARDGDRGRYEQYF
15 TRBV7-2 CASSRGGTGGYEQYF
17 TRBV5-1 CASSLGVGPGTYNEQFF
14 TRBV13 CASSLVWDRGEAFF
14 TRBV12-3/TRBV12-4 CASSSSGSTDTQYF
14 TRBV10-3 CAISALQITDTQYF
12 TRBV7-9 CASSLGTDVAFF
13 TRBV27 CASSLWAFDEQFF
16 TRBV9 CASSVVMRTSPYEQYF
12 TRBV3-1 CAGSQRNQPQHF
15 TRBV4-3 CASSQGSTVYNEQFF
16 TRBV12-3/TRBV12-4 CASSPIPGQEHYEQYF
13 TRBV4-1 CASSQQIVEWQFF
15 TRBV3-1 CASSQGPIAKNIQYF
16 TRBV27 CASSFIAGGGSYEQYF
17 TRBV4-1 CASSLLPGGGGANVLTF
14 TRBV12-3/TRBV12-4 CASSTQGSDEKLFF
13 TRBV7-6 CASSPSRAGELFF
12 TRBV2 CASRVTVEKLFF
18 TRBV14 CASSPKQTWDEPAYEQYF
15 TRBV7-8 CASSSSWGQQETQYF
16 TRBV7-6 CASSLATGQRNEKLFF
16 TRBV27 CASAYSTGELIDEQFF
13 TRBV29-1 CSVEDRGLFTQYF
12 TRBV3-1 CASSPFNGEQYF
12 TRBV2 CASSAEEPEQYF
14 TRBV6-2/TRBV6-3 CASRNPGQSYEQYF
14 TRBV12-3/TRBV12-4 CASSPRSVSRGQYF
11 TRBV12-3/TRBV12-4 CASYRNYGYTF
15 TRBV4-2 CASSQDKIAADTQYF
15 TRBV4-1 CASRGGQDYNSPLHF
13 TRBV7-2 CAGSRVDQETQYF
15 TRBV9 CASSPASGITDTQYF
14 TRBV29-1 CSVAGFEVKNIQYF
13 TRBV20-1 CSAMVTRTGELFF
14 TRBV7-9 CASFTSGSYNEQFF
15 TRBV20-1 CGRRTGGKRSGELFF
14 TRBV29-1 CSVPAGSGANVLTF
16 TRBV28 CASSSTSGDYSYEQYF
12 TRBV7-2 CASRWTGYGYTF
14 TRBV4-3 CASSQGWLYNEQFF
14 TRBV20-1 CSASRRDSPREQYF
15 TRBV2 CASSALGGREETQYF
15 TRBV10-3 CAISEPGTENTEAFF
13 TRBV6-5 CASSYSLSETQYF
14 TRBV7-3 CASSPMGGPNGYTF
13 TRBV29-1 CSVKTGTNNEQFF
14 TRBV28 CASKSTGDFTEAFF